These T cell receptor beta chains were read from a single sample in a study of T cell responses to AZD1222 COVID-19 vaccine. Data came from immunoSEQ multiplex PCR; TCRdb stores just in-frame clones and leaves some out. The sample gives tens of thousands of clones, roughly nine tenths of which show up once; roughly 31% is in the top ten. Sample: peripheral blood, taken on day 0 of AZD1222 vaccination. Every receptor here comes from an adult in good health. Both conserved end residues are part of each CDR3. D genes are given only for firm matches. Clone size, where shown, is once, few, many, or a class for clones that have expanded.

CDR3aa: CASSQAGVGWETQYF; CDR3nt: TGTGCCAGCAGTCAAGCGGGAGTAGGTTGGGAGACCCAGTACTTC; j_gene: TRBJ2-5; abundance: -; v_gene: TRBV27; d_gene: TRBD2
CDR3aa: CASSPRTSGSTDTQYF; CDR3nt: TGTGCCAGCAGCCCCCGGACTAGCGGAAGCACAGATACGCAGTATTTT; j_gene: TRBJ2-3; abundance: -; v_gene: TRBV11-1; d_gene: TRBD2
CDR3aa: CATSRVAGGAEQYF; CDR3nt: TGTGCCACCAGCAGAGTCGCCGGAGGGGCCGAGCAGTACTTC; j_gene: TRBJ2-7; abundance: -; v_gene: TRBV15; d_gene: -
CDR3aa: CASSLGTDRRETQYF; CDR3nt: TGCGCCAGCAGCTTGGGTACGGACAGAAGGGAGACCCAGTACTTC; j_gene: TRBJ2-5; abundance: -; v_gene: TRBV5-1; d_gene: -
CDR3aa: CASSNRDTNQPQHF; CDR3nt: TGTGCCAGCAGCAACCGGGACACCAATCAGCCCCAGCATTTT; j_gene: TRBJ1-5; abundance: -; v_gene: TRBV5-5; d_gene: -
CDR3aa: CASSYSPDRGTEAFF; CDR3nt: TGTGCCAGCAGTTACTCGCCGGACAGGGGCACTGAAGCTTTCTTT; j_gene: TRBJ1-1; abundance: -; v_gene: TRBV6-2/TRBV6-3; d_gene: TRBD1
CDR3aa: CASTIETGGEKLFF; CDR3nt: TGTGCCAGCACGATCGAAACGGGTGGTGAAAAACTGTTTTTT; j_gene: TRBJ1-4; abundance: -; v_gene: TRBV7-2; d_gene: -
CDR3aa: CASGWNTEAFF; CDR3nt: TGTGCCAGCGGTTGGAACACTGAAGCTTTCTTT; j_gene: TRBJ1-1; abundance: -; v_gene: TRBV13; d_gene: -
CDR3aa: CASSETRDTEAFF; CDR3nt: TGTGCCAGCAGTGAGACGAGGGACACTGAAGCTTTCTTT; j_gene: TRBJ1-1; abundance: -; v_gene: TRBV25-1; d_gene: -
CDR3aa: CASSTDRTGSGNTIYF; CDR3nt: TGCGCCAGCAGCACGGATCGGACAGGCTCTGGAAACACCATATATTTT; j_gene: TRBJ1-3; abundance: -; v_gene: TRBV5-1; d_gene: TRBD1
CDR3aa: CASSPEGGETQYF; CDR3nt: TGCGCCAGTAGCCCGGAAGGGGGGGAGACCCAGTACTTC; j_gene: TRBJ2-5; abundance: -; v_gene: TRBV5-1; d_gene: -
CDR3aa: CASAGHNTEAFF; CDR3nt: TGTGCCAGCGCCGGACACAACACTGAAGCTTTCTTT; j_gene: TRBJ1-1; abundance: -; v_gene: TRBV25-1; d_gene: -
CDR3aa: CASSPPTGQGSYEQYF; CDR3nt: TGTGCCAGCTCACCTCCGACGGGACAGGGGTCCTACGAGCAGTACTTC; j_gene: TRBJ2-7; abundance: -; v_gene: TRBV18; d_gene: TRBD1
CDR3aa: CASSTNLFRTGASSYNEQFF; CDR3nt: TGTGCCAGTAGTACCAACTTATTCCGGACAGGGGCCAGCTCCTACAATGAGCAGTTCTTC; j_gene: TRBJ2-1; abundance: -; v_gene: TRBV19; d_gene: TRBD1
CDR3aa: CASSQVLGDEQYF; CDR3nt: TGTGCCAGCAGCCAAGTTTTGGGGGACGAGCAGTACTTC; j_gene: TRBJ2-7; abundance: -; v_gene: TRBV14; d_gene: -
CDR3aa: CASSLEGQGGTQQYF; CDR3nt: TGCGCCAGCAGCTTGGAGGGACAGGGGGGTACGCAGCAGTACTTC; j_gene: TRBJ2-7; abundance: -; v_gene: TRBV5-1; d_gene: TRBD1
CDR3aa: CASSFGLVQEQYF; CDR3nt: TGCGCCAGCAGCTTCGGACTCGTTCAGGAGCAGTACTTC; j_gene: TRBJ2-7; abundance: -; v_gene: TRBV5-1; d_gene: -
CDR3aa: CASTRLTGRGYEQYF; CDR3nt: TGTGCCAGCACCCGTCTCACAGGCAGGGGCTACGAGCAGTACTTC; j_gene: TRBJ2-7; abundance: once; v_gene: TRBV14; d_gene: -
CDR3aa: CASSYYNEQFF; CDR3nt: TGCGCCAGCAGCTATTACAATGAGCAGTTCTTC; j_gene: TRBJ2-1; abundance: -; v_gene: TRBV5-1; d_gene: -
CDR3aa: CASSLYPWRGAGNQPQHF; CDR3nt: TGTGCCAGCAGTTTATACCCCTGGAGGGGCGCTGGCAATCAGCCCCAGCATTTT; j_gene: TRBJ1-5; abundance: -; v_gene: TRBV27; d_gene: -
CDR3aa: CATSDRGQHYGYTF; CDR3nt: TGTGCCACCAGTGACCGGGGACAGCACTATGGCTACACCTTC; j_gene: TRBJ1-2; abundance: -; v_gene: TRBV24-1; d_gene: TRBD1
CDR3aa: CASSIGSSNTEAFF; CDR3nt: TGTGCCAGTAGTATAGGAAGTAGTAACACTGAGGCTTTCTTT; j_gene: TRBJ1-1; abundance: -; v_gene: TRBV19; d_gene: -
CDR3aa: CASSVSGYNEQFF; CDR3nt: TGTGCCAGCAGCGTCAGCGGTTACAATGAGCAGTTCTTC; j_gene: TRBJ2-1; abundance: once; v_gene: TRBV11-2; d_gene: -
CDR3aa: CASSSPEGANIQYF; CDR3nt: TGCGCCAGCAGCTCCCCGGAGGGGGCGAACATTCAGTACTTC; j_gene: TRBJ2-4; abundance: -; v_gene: TRBV5-1; d_gene: -
CDR3aa: CGPITGGEGGYTF; CDR3nt: TGTGGGCCCATAACAGGGGGCGAAGGGGGCTACACCTTC; j_gene: TRBJ1-2; abundance: -; v_gene: TRBV19; d_gene: TRBD1
CDR3aa: CSVGATNEKLFF; CDR3nt: TGCAGCGTTGGGGCAACTAATGAAAAACTGTTTTTT; j_gene: TRBJ1-4; abundance: -; v_gene: TRBV29-1; d_gene: -
CDR3aa: CASSVTAFYGYTF; CDR3nt: TGTGCCAGTAGTGTGACAGCTTTCTATGGCTACACCTTC; j_gene: TRBJ1-2; abundance: -; v_gene: TRBV19; d_gene: -
CDR3aa: CASSSRSGLAENEQFF; CDR3nt: TGTGCCAGCAGTTCCCGCTCGGGACTAGCGGAAAATGAGCAGTTCTTC; j_gene: TRBJ2-1; abundance: -; v_gene: TRBV27; d_gene: TRBD2
CDR3aa: CASSLAIGMNTEAFF; CDR3nt: TGTGCCAGCAGCTTAGCAATCGGAATGAACACTGAAGCTTTCTTT; j_gene: TRBJ1-1; abundance: once; v_gene: TRBV7-2; d_gene: -
CDR3aa: CASSAPWTGVSNQPQHF; CDR3nt: TGTGCCAGCAGTGCCCCATGGACAGGGGTTAGCAATCAGCCCCAGCATTTT; j_gene: TRBJ1-5; abundance: few; v_gene: TRBV6-2/TRBV6-3; d_gene: TRBD1
CDR3aa: CASSYQGIAYEQYF; CDR3nt: TGTGCCAGCAGTTACCAGGGCATCGCCTACGAGCAGTACTTC; j_gene: TRBJ2-7; abundance: -; v_gene: TRBV6-6; d_gene: -
CDR3aa: CASSEGGTDTQYF; CDR3nt: TGTGCCTCCAGCGAGGGGGGCACAGATACGCAGTATTTT; j_gene: TRBJ2-3; abundance: -; v_gene: TRBV13; d_gene: -
CDR3aa: CASSDRTSGRAADTQYF; CDR3nt: TGTGCCAGCAGTGATAGGACTAGCGGGAGGGCCGCAGATACGCAGTATTTT; j_gene: TRBJ2-3; abundance: -; v_gene: TRBV2; d_gene: TRBD2
CDR3aa: CASSQGMGTNEKLFF; CDR3nt: TGTGCCAGCAGTCAGGGTATGGGGACTAATGAAAAACTGTTTTTT; j_gene: TRBJ1-4; abundance: -; v_gene: TRBV27; d_gene: -
CDR3aa: CASSTGGGNSPLHF; CDR3nt: TGTGCCAGCAGCACTGGGGGGGGGAATTCACCCCTCCACTTT; j_gene: TRBJ1-6; abundance: -; v_gene: TRBV9; d_gene: -
CDR3aa: CSVRDYAEQFF; CDR3nt: TGCAGCGTTCGGGACTACGCTGAGCAGTTCTTC; j_gene: TRBJ2-1; abundance: -; v_gene: TRBV29-1; d_gene: TRBD2
CDR3aa: CASSQSGQRSYEQYF; CDR3nt: TGCGCCAGCAGTCAATCGGGACAGCGATCCTACGAGCAGTACTTC; j_gene: TRBJ2-7; abundance: -; v_gene: TRBV23-1; d_gene: TRBD1
CDR3aa: CATSRQGAYQPQHF; CDR3nt: TGTGCCACCAGCAGACAGGGGGCTTATCAGCCCCAGCATTTT; j_gene: TRBJ1-5; abundance: -; v_gene: TRBV15; d_gene: TRBD1
CDR3aa: CASSLERREETQYF; CDR3nt: TGCGCCAGCAGCTTGGAGCGGCGGGAAGAGACCCAGTACTTC; j_gene: TRBJ2-5; abundance: -; v_gene: TRBV5-1; d_gene: -
CDR3aa: CASSLDRVGSVKRANYGYTF; CDR3nt: TGTGCCAGCAGCTTGGACAGGGTGGGCAGTGTTAAGAGGGCTAACTATGGCTACACCTTC; j_gene: TRBJ1-2; abundance: -; v_gene: TRBV5-4; d_gene: -
CDR3aa: CASSYQGQGSDTQYF; CDR3nt: TGTGCCAGCAGTTATCAAGGACAGGGGAGCGATACGCAGTATTTT; j_gene: TRBJ2-3; abundance: few; v_gene: TRBV6-2/TRBV6-3; d_gene: TRBD1
CDR3aa: CASSPRREETQYF; CDR3nt: TGTGCCAGCTCACCAAGGAGGGAAGAGACCCAGTACTTC; j_gene: TRBJ2-5; abundance: once; v_gene: TRBV18; d_gene: -